This entry is about one TCR beta chain. Its antigen is currently not known. It has no much larger one-base neighbor in the sample; base qualities were not kept. These data are taken from a study of cytomegalovirus exposure and HLA in healthy donors (dated by TCRdb to about 2017). About the study as a whole: An earlier analysis of approximately 590 of the donors reported 250 to 300 Gb of sequence data and 100 million to 140 million unique TCR beta sequences from approximately 180 million T cells. An early release covering 550 to 700 HLA-typed donors comprised about 300 gigabases of sequencing data and 85 million to 100 million unique TCR sequences. The genetic ancestry cluster associated with self-reported Caucasian donors included about four fifths of the approximately 410 genotyped donors. The study aimed to test whether signatures of past pathogen exposure could be identified by cataloging public T cell receptors. Using immunosequencing, the study profiled T cell repertoires from 666 subjects and related those repertoires to cytomegalovirus serostatus. Besides the first cohort of around 700 subjects, a separate validation cohort made up of roughly 120 different subjects was used. The study combined high-throughput TCR immunosequencing, statistical association of individual TCRs with disease status, and machine learning to predict cytomegalovirus infection status. To study patterns of TCR occurrence, a later analysis re-analyzed previously published TCR beta repertoires from around 660 donors and added high-resolution HLA genotyping. The later analysis used no new phenotypic data to find candidate immune exposures, relying instead on TCR beta sequences and their occurrence across donors. In an earlier analysis of several hundred of the donors, high-throughput TCR beta sequencing was used to judge whether each TCR beta V gene segment behaved as functional or pseudogenic. Donor age, sex, ethnicity and CMV serostatus were compiled alongside the repertoire data. In a later genetic analysis, genome-wide SNP genotypes for about three fifths of the roughly 670 donors were used, and that subset was treated as a discovery cohort. Every discovery cohort repertoire had been produced on one sequencing platform. HLA typing covered class I and class II loci at four-digit resolution. Typing coverage differed by locus: A, B, C, DRB1 and DQB1 were typed in about 629-630 donors, DQA1 in about 550, DPA1 in 600 to 610, and DPB1 in approximately 450. Because of strong linkage in the cohort, 4 to 6 DR-DQ haplotypes were treated as single units for association and clustering. On average, over 200,000 unique TCR beta nucleotide sequences were sequenced per donor among roughly 430 genotyped donors of the cohort, with around 19% of those sequences being non-productive.

V is shortened by 4 bases, J by 7 bases, and the region joining them spans 16 bases. For CDR1 and CDR2, the germline V gene lists SGHAT and FQNNGV. Inclusive of the bounding cysteine and phenylalanine, the CDR3 is 14 residues long. Only the CDR3 DNA is retained, 42 bases long and in frame from the first base. Library generation was performed with the immunoSEQ multiplex PCR assay. A mixture of 60 forward primers for TCR Vbeta segments and 13 reverse primers for TCR Jbeta segments was used in the multiplex PCR. A multiplex PCR assay on genomic DNA amplified the CDR3 region of rearranged TCR beta genes. The Illumina HiSeq System was used to sequence the amplified TCR beta libraries as 87-base-pair reads. The authors' pipeline ran thus. A later analysis tallied 80 million to 95 million unique TCR beta chains across the 660 or so repertoires, and approximately 11 million of those chains were shared by two or more donors. A nearest-neighbor algorithm error-corrected the raw reads and collapsed the reads into unique sequences, merging closely related sequences to remove PCR and sequencing errors. To assign V, D and J gene segments, CDR3 sequences were aligned to IMGT reference sequences. For a sequence to be retained, a match of at least six nucleotides to both a V gene segment and a J gene segment was required. Rearrangements were classified as productive when the CDR3 lacked stop codons and remained in frame with V and J, and all other rearrangements were classified as non-productive. CDR3 was defined according to IMGT convention as the region running from the second conserved V-encoded cysteine to the conserved J-encoded phenylalanine. Sequences without an unambiguous match to a single V gene segment were excluded from the earlier analysis of 450 to 650 of the donors. In an earlier analysis of around 590 of the donors, a V segment was called functional when productive rearrangements were above 56.7%, and segregating when the standard deviation between donors exceeded 5%. A statistical classification framework was built for diagnosing cytomegalovirus status from the catalog of TCR beta chain sequences. In a later analysis, TCR nucleotide sequences were compared against IMGT/GENE-DB human TR gene sequences so that V and J genes could be assigned. In a later analysis, CDR3 sequences and most-parsimonious VDJ recombination scenarios were assigned using the TCRdist pipeline. A later analysis defined each TCR beta chain by its CDR3 amino acid sequence plus V-gene family, and excluded reads lacking a unique V-gene family. A later analysis removed 450 to 600 highly shared, low-generation-probability nucleotide sequences to deal with suspected cross-contamination and a sequencing artifact. For each public chain, a later analysis derived a clonal expansion index from normalized ranks of inferred template counts within each repertoire. Generation probabilities in a later analysis came from a VDJ recombination model fitted to out-of-frame rearrangements, and those results were checked against IGoR. In a later analysis, TCR-TCR, TCR-HLA and TCR-CMV co-occurrence was scored with hypergeometric tests, and a repertoire-size bias correction was applied to TCR pairs. False discovery rates were estimated in a later analysis by permuting HLA or CMV assignments 20 times. In a later analysis, co-occurring TCRs were grouped with DBSCAN, and TCRdist sequence similarity was added when clustering was performed within HLA-allele-positive subsets. Co-occurrence clustering excluded repertoires with fewer than 30,000 or more than 120,000 public chains, plus five with anomalous nucleotide sharing. TCRdb holds this immuneACCESS table with in-frame rearrangements only. Some clones are missing; in checked studies, unresolved V genes explain under half, and the rest has no known cause. V and J calls and clone size are copied from that table; D and trimming were computed from the DNA. Counted in this sample were roughly 120,000 clones; over 60% of them appeared once. The ten largest clonotypes hold just over 1% of the sample.

The study at large found these results: A later genetic analysis associated a missense DCLRE1C variant with V-gene and J-gene trimming of TCR beta chains, and an independent cohort replicated the association. Most CMV-associated TCR beta chains appeared to be HLA-restricted in a later analysis, and the HLA associations seemed to be driven largely by CMV exposure. In both the original and validation cohorts, the classifier was reported to diagnose cytomegalovirus status with high specificity and sensitivity. Correlated functional status among segregating V segments might reflect linkage disequilibrium, but an unknown experimental factor could not be ruled out. The sequencing pipeline was judged likely to have produced a cluster of highly shared sequence variants as a technical artifact. Sequencing depth was assumed to be roughly uniform across donors in the presence/absence analyses, though that assumption may not hold. Because HLA typing was unavailable for some donors at each locus, only the typed subset was used in association tests. Because counts were too low, roughly 16 rarely observed V segments, including chromosome 9 orphons, were excluded from the earlier analysis of 587 of the donors. According to a later analysis, TCR association rates differed among HLA loci, with DRB1 alleles showing the most associated TCRs and HLA-C alleles showing the fewest. At a false discovery rate of 0.05, a later analysis linked under 20,000 TCR beta sequences to specific HLA alleles. Because the 87-base-pair reads could not distinguish some IMGT-functional V segments, including TRBV6-2 and TRBV6-3, those segments were excluded. While some public TCRs were present in many individuals, most TCR sequences turned up only very rarely across donors. A further reported finding was that TCR beta sequences accurately predicted the HLA-A and HLA-B alleles for most subjects in the first cohort. The cohort was sequenced for TCR beta chains only, and without alpha or paired-chain data the features that could be detected were limited. In the study, 150 to 200 TCR beta chains were listed as associated with cytomegalovirus. In a later analysis, HLA-associated TCR beta chains were found to be more clonally expanded and to have lower generation probabilities than equally common non-associated chains. When HLA alleles, especially DR and DQ, strongly co-occurred, TCR associations were difficult to assign to individual alleles. In an earlier analysis of more than 500 of the donors, most TCR beta V segments appeared in productive rearrangements about 87% or about 30% of the time, broadly matching IMGT annotations. It was suggested by the authors that the approach could potentially be generalized to other disease states and immunological phenotypes. In a later genetic analysis, fewer N-insertions in productive TCRs were reported among donors in an Asian-associated ancestry cluster than the roughly 640-donor mean. Three of the identified cytomegalovirus-associated TCR beta chains were confirmed in vitro to be specific for cytomegalovirus antigens. According to a later analysis, parvovirus B19, influenza, CMV and Epstein-Barr virus appeared linked to several top co-occurrence clusters. The only immune exposure information available for the cohort was CMV serostatus.

The cohort was made up of about 610 healthy bone marrow donors. All cohort members were sampled while nominally healthy, although unrecorded immune exposures were likely present. CMV serostatus was positive for 289 and negative for about half of the roughly 700 cohort members, and was not recorded for this donor. A peripheral blood sample was provided by each donor, and peripheral blood mononuclear cells were used for TCR beta sequencing. The Qiagen DNeasy Blood Extraction Kit was used to extract genomic DNA from the blood cell samples. In this chain, TRBV11-2 is recombined with TRBJ1-2, and the D gene may be TRBD1, 5 bases matching. The receptor's source is a human donor in good health. Sequencing was performed on PBMCs. The sequenced DNA: TGTGCCAGCAGCTCAGGACACGTCTACGGTGGCTACACCTTC. Its protein reads: CASSSGHVYGGYTF.